What follows are 5 T cell receptor beta chains derived from one specimen sequenced in a study of blood T cell repertoires in COVID-19. TCRdb's copy holds only in-frame clones and misses some; the assay was immunoSEQ multiplex PCR. The sample includes around 250,000 clones, around 90% of them seen just once. The sequencing input was peripheral blood. The receptors stem from a woman aged 60-75 years with COVID-19, enrolled during active disease.

The genes are TRBV19 and TRBJ1-3; the D is unclear. CDR3 length: 16 amino acids. Per the germline V gene, CDR1 is LNHDA and CDR2 is SQIVND (reference sequence). Trimming removed 3 bases from V and 0 bases from J, with 12 bases in between. CDR3 nucleotide sequence: TGTGCCAGTAGTATCCCAGACAAGCACTCTGGAAACACCATATATTTT. The encoded protein is CASSIPDKHSGNTIYF.

V and J are TRBV6-6 and TRBJ1-1; D gene unclear. This CDR3 has 16 residues. Trimming left V 0 bases short and J 6 bases short, with 17 bases between. Germline CDR1 and CDR2: MNHNY and SVGAGI (reference sequence). DNA of the CDR3: TGTGCCAGCAGTTACTCTTTGGCAGAACAGCCCCCTGAAGCTTTCTTT. Amino acids: CASSYSLAEQPPEAFF.

V gene TRBV13 combines with J gene TRBJ2-3; 15 bases agree with TRBD2. V was pared by 5 bases and J by 1 base, with 7 bases of the junction left unmatched. The CDR3 is made up of 18 amino acids. Germline CDR1 and CDR2: PRHDT and FYEKMQ (reference sequence). The CDR3 bases are TGTGCCAGCAGCCGCAGGACTAGCGGGGGGGCTGGCACAGATACGCAGTATTTT. Translated, it gives CASSRRTSGGAGTDTQYF.

The J gene is TRBJ1-2, the V gene TRBV5-4; D not resolved. Trimming removed 1 base from V and 3 bases from J, with 10 bases in between. The CDR3 covers 14 residues. Germline V gene sequence: CDR1 SGHNT, CDR2 YYREEE (reference sequence). The CDR3 bases are TGTGCCAGCAGCTTGCCCGGGTTACACTATGGCTACACCTTC. It is translated as CASSLPGLHYGYTF. Full variable domain (remainder filled in from reference TRBV5-4 and TRBJ1-2): ETGVTQSPTHLIKTRGQQVTLRCSSQSGHNTVSWYQQALGQGPQFIFQYYREEENGRGNFPPRFSGLQFPNYSSELNVNALELDDSALYLCASSLPGLHYGYTFGSGTRLTVV.

The chain links TRBV7-2 to TRBJ2-2; D possibly corresponds to TRBD2 (6 bases). The V gene's germline CDR1 is SGHTA and CDR2 FQGNSA. Trimming took 3 bases from V and 5 from J, leaving 13 bases between them. The CDR3 has 15 residues. CDR3 in amino acids: CASSFSQGGTGELFF. The DNA for the CDR3 is TGTGCCAGCAGCTTTTCCCAAGGAGGGACCGGGGAGCTGTTTTTT. The whole variable domain, remainder taken from reference TRBV7-2 and TRBJ2-2, is GAGVSQSPSNKVTEKGKDVELRCDPISGHTALYWYRQSLGQGLEFLIYFQGNSAPDKSGLPSDRFSAERTGGSVSTLTIQRTQQEDSAVYLCASSFSQGGTGELFFGEGSRLTVL.